The 14 T cell receptor beta chains given below trace back to one sample, sequenced in a study of blood T cell repertoires in COVID-19. The method was immunoSEQ multiplex PCR; TCRdb's version includes in-frame clones alone and lacks a portion of them. The sample has roughly 180,000 clones, roughly 82% seen once; the top ten hold approximately 12%. The sequenced material came from PBMCs or T cells enriched from blood (not recorded which). The origin of the receptors is a man aged 35 to 55 who had recovered from COVID-19.

The chain recombines TRBV5-1 with TRBJ1-1, with TRBD1 matching 8 bases. Germline V gene data show CDR1 as SGHRS and CDR2 as YFSETQ. The CDR3 length is 15 residues. J was trimmed by 5 bases and V by 2 bases; bases with no gene match: 8. CDR3 nucleotides: TGCGCCAGCAGCTTTGACAGGGGCTTTGGGACTGAAGCTTTCTTT. Translating it yields CASSFDRGFGTEAFF.

The chain is built from TRBV3-1 (or the pseudogene TRBV3-2) and TRBJ2-7, with TRBD2 matching 11 bases. The CDR3 spans 16 residues. Germline V lookup: CDR1 LGHDT, CDR2 YNNKEL (reference sequence). The ends lost 2 bases at V and 5 bases at J; junction bases unmatched: 8. CDR3: CASSQSRLLAGDEQYF. DNA for the CDR3: TGTGCCAGCAGCCAATCTAGACTACTAGCGGGAGACGAGCAGTACTTC.

This clone was found once. This sequence joins TRBV30 and TRBJ2-7; TRBD1 matches 11 bases. Looked up from germline, CDR1 is GTSNPN and CDR2 is SVGIG (reference sequence). CDR3 length equals 13 residues. The V and J ends lost 5 bases and 0 bases, in that order; junction bases with no gene match: 0. CDR3 residues: CAWGTGGSYEQYF. The DNA of the CDR3 is TGTGCCTGGGGGACAGGGGGCTCCTACGAGCAGTACTTC.

The rearrangement uses TRBV4-1 and TRBJ2-2; possibly TRBD1 for D (5 bases). Germline values: CDR1 MGHRA, CDR2 YSYEKL. V lost 0 bases and J 5 bases, leaving 10 bases between the germline ends. This CDR3 region has 15 residues. The CDR3 sequence is CASSQDPAGTGELFF. The CDR3 DNA reads as TGCGCCAGCAGCCAAGATCCAGCAGGGACCGGGGAGCTGTTTTTT.

The chain links TRBV19 to TRBJ2-3, with D maybe TRBD1 (7 bases). This CDR3 spans 17 amino acids. CDR1 is LNHDA, CDR2 SQIVND, per germline (reference sequence). Trimming removed 4 bases at V and 0 bases at J, with 17 bases between. This CDR3 is CASSKRRGPTSTDTQYF. In DNA form, the CDR3 reads TGTGCCAGTAGTAAAAGGAGGGGGCCTACTAGCACAGATACGCAGTATTTT.

The V call is TRBV29-1, the J call TRBJ2-1; maybe TRBD2 (5 bases). Germline assignment: CDR1 SQVTM and CDR2 ANQGSEA. This CDR3 comprises 11 residues. V was trimmed by 0 bases and J by 10 bases, leaving 7 bases between them. This CDR3 is CSVEERAEQFF. CDR3 nucleotide sequence: TGCAGCGTTGAAGAGAGGGCGGAGCAGTTCTTC.

The J gene is TRBJ1-2, the V gene TRBV11-1; TRBD1 matches at 8 bases. The CDR3 has 14 amino acids. Trimming cost V 4 bases and J 4 bases; bases outside gene matches: 5. Per germline, CDR1 SGHAT and CDR2 FQDESV (reference sequence). The CDR3 spells CASSSGTGGYGYTF. CDR3 nucleotides: TGTGCCAGCAGCTCGGGTACAGGGGGCTATGGCTACACCTTC.

This clone was observed a few times. The gene calls are TRBV28 and TRBJ1-2; D is ambiguous. V was trimmed by 5 bases and J by 1 base, leaving 8 bases between them. This CDR3 is 13 amino acids long. From germline, CDR1 is MDHEN and CDR2 SYDVKM. The CDR3 sequence: CASSTRINYGYTF. CDR3 sequence (DNA): TGTGCCAGCAGTACCAGGATTAACTATGGCTACACCTTC.

The genes are TRBV19 and TRBJ2-1; 11 bases agree with TRBD2. The germline V gene has CDR1 LNHDA and CDR2 SQIVND (reference sequence). V was clipped by 10 bases and J by 0 bases; unmatched bases: 2. There are 14 residues in the CDR3. The CDR3 nucleotides are TGTGCCACAGGACTAGCGGGCTCCTACAATGAGCAGTTCTTC. It is translated as CATGLAGSYNEQFF.

The V call is TRBV7-3, the J call TRBJ1-1, with D possibly being TRBD1 (5 bases). The CDR3 totals 14 residues. V lost 4 bases, J lost 4 bases, and 13 bases lay in between. Germline V gene lookup returns CDR1 SGHTA and CDR2 FQGTGA. In DNA, the CDR3 is TGTGCCAGCAGCTCAGGGTCGTCGTCCACTGAAGCTTTCTTT. As protein: CASSSGSSSTEAFF.

The CDR3 loop reads CASSQVLSGRAIRTGELFF. The CDR3 bases are TGCGCCAGCAGCCAAGTCCTTAGCGGGAGGGCGATTCGGACCGGGGAGCTGTTTTTT. The chain recombines TRBV4-1 with TRBJ2-2, with TRBD2 identical over 11 bases. V shed 1 base, J shed 5 bases, and the junction held 12 bases outside the gene matches. Per germline, CDR1 MGHRA and CDR2 YSYEKL. The CDR3 runs to 19 residues.

CDR3 sequence (DNA): TGCAGTGCTAGTTACGGACTAGCGGGATCCACAGATACGCAGTATTTT. It yields the protein CSASYGLAGSTDTQYF. This chain links TRBV20-1 with TRBJ2-3, with 12 bases matching TRBD2. CDR1 and CDR2 from the germline V gene are DFQATT and SNEGSKA (reference sequence). V was pared by 3 bases and J by 2 bases, with 6 bases of the junction left unmatched. The CDR3 has 16 amino acids.

This clone was recorded once. The V and J genes are TRBV27 and TRBJ2-5; 10 positions agree with TRBD2. CDR1 MNHEY and CDR2 SMNVEV come from the germline V gene (reference sequence). V dropped 6 bases and J dropped 1; count of bases not matched to a gene: 8. The CDR3 runs 16 residues. The DNA of the CDR3 is TGTGCCAGCAGGATCGGACTAGCGGAGTCCCAAGAGACCCAGTACTTC. The encoded protein is CASRIGLAESQETQYF.

The chain uses TRBV9 and TRBJ1-6; D unclear. With 0 bases removed from V and 5 bases from J, the gap between germline ends came to 12 bases. The germline gives CDR1 SGDLS, CDR2 YYNGEE. The CDR3 extends over 16 amino acids. CDR3: CASSVGPTADNSPLHF. The CDR3 DNA reads as TGTGCCAGCAGCGTAGGCCCCACAGCCGATAATTCACCCCTCCACTTT.